One T cell receptor beta chain is described in this entry. The CDR3 length is 16 residues. With 6 bases clipped from V and 3 bases from J, the junction kept 8 bases outside the gene matches. CDR1 and CDR2 (germline): SGHDT, YYEEEE. The data originate from a study of T cell changes during pregnancy in multiple sclerosis. Data came from immunoSEQ multiplex PCR; TCRdb stores just in-frame clones and leaves some out. The sample lists approximately 90,000 clones, approximately 94% occurring once. The sequenced sample was peripheral blood, obtained in the third trimester of pregnancy. The origin of this receptor is a female donor with multiple sclerosis, enrolled in a pregnancy study. The rearrangement joins TRBV5-6 to TRBJ2-2; TRBD2 matches at 10 bases. The CDR3 protein is CASKPSGRAHTGELFF. The CDR3 DNA follows: TGTGCCAGCAAGCCCAGCGGGAGGGCCCACACCGGGGAGCTGTTTTTT. The full variable domain, with the rest looked up from reference TRBV5-6 and TRBJ2-2, is DAGVTQSPTHLIKTRGQQVTLRCSPKSGHDTVSWYQQALGQGPQFIFQYYEEEERQRGNFPDRFSGHQFPNYSSELNVNALLLGDSALYLCASKPSGRAHTGELFFGEGSRLTVL.